A single sample gave rise to the 32 T cell receptor beta chains below, sequenced in a study of blood T cell repertoires in COVID-19. Only in-frame clones appear in the TCRdb table, and some are missing; sequencing was by immunoSEQ multiplex PCR. Of about 260,000 clones in the sample, 84% were seen once. What was sequenced was peripheral blood. The receptor set was obtained from a man between 60 and 75 years old with acute or convalescent COVID-19.

In this sample, this clone turned up once. The V and J genes are TRBV23-1 and TRBJ1-6, with 9 positions matching TRBD1. TRBV23-1 is labeled an ORF, and its function is uncertain. The CDR3 runs 14 residues. Unmatched junction bases numbered 4, after V lost 4 bases and J lost 9 bases. This CDR3 reads CASSPDRGSSPLHF. CDR3 coding DNA: TGCGCCAGCAGTCCGGACAGGGGATCTTCACCCCTCCACTTT.

With regard to this clone: Other DNA sequences in this sample translate to the same CDR3. This chain joins TRBV9 and TRBJ1-5; 7 bases map to TRBD1. From germline, CDR1 is SGDLS and CDR2 YYNGEE. J lost 1 base, V lost 0 bases, and 1 base had no gene match. The CDR3 totals 15 residues. This CDR3 is CASSVAGGSNQPQHF. The DNA of the CDR3 is TGTGCCAGCAGCGTAGCAGGGGGGAGCAATCAGCCCCAGCATTTT.

This clone turned up a few times. This chain uses TRBV4-1 with TRBJ2-1, with TRBD2 identical over 8 bases. CDR1 and CDR2 from the germline V gene are MGHRA and YSYEKL. Trimming at V came to 2 bases and at J to 0 bases, leaving 6 bases not matched to a gene. The CDR3 consists of 17 residues. The DNA for the CDR3 is TGCGCCAGCAGCCAAATCCCGGGGACTAGCTCCTACAATGAGCAGTTCTTC. Translated: CASSQIPGTSSYNEQFF.

This chain links TRBV3-1 (or the pseudogene TRBV3-2) with TRBJ2-7; 9 nucleotides match TRBD2. The trim removed 1 base at V and 4 bases at J, leaving 5 bases unmatched. The CDR3 loop spans 15 amino acids. The germline V gene encodes CDR1 LGHDT and CDR2 YNNKEL (reference sequence). The CDR3 DNA sequence: TGTGCCAGCAGCCAAGCAGCGGGAGGCTGGTACGAGCAGTACTTC. It encodes CASSQAAGGWYEQYF.

The chain is built from TRBV7-3 and TRBJ1-6, with no clear D. Looked up from germline, CDR1 is SGHTA and CDR2 is FQGTGA. Trimming left V 2 bases short and J 7 bases short, with 9 bases between. This CDR3 has 14 residues. CDR3 amino acids: CASSLQSLNSPLHF. CDR3 DNA: TGTGCCAGCAGCTTACAGTCATTAAATTCACCCCTCCACTTT. The whole variable domain, filled in from reference TRBV7-3 and TRBJ1-6, reads GAGVSQTPSNKVTEKGKYVELRCDPISGHTALYWYRQSLGQGPEFLIYFQGTGAADDSGLPNDRFFAVRPEGSVSTLKIQRTERGDSAVYLCASSLQSLNSPLHFGNGTRLTVT.

The V call is TRBV7-9, the J call TRBJ2-2; 8 bases align to TRBD1. Trimming took 5 bases from V and 6 from J; bases not matched to a gene: 11. CDR1 and CDR2 (germline): SEHNR, FQNEAQ (reference sequence). The CDR3 contains 16 residues. CDR3 amino acids: CASSRAGTGGAGELFF. Written as DNA, the CDR3 is TGTGCCAGCAGCCGAGCCGGGACAGGTGGGGCCGGGGAGCTGTTTTTT. Variable domain in full (rest from reference TRBV7-9 and TRBJ2-2): DTGVSQNPRHKITKRGQNVTFRCDPISEHNRLYWYRQTLGQGPEFLTYFQNEAQLEKSRLLSDRFSAERPKGSFSTLEIQRTEQGDSAMYLCASSRAGTGGAGELFFGEGSRLTVL.

V usage is TRBV4-1 and J usage is TRBJ1-5; no reliable D call. V was shortened by 2 bases and J by 4 bases, with 15 bases between the two germline ends. CDR3 size: 16 residues. The germline V gene encodes CDR1 MGHRA and CDR2 YSYEKL. The CDR3 is CASSQLVRQDNQPQHF. Here the CDR3 DNA reads TGCGCCAGCAGCCAATTGGTGAGACAAGATAATCAGCCCCAGCATTTT.

This sequence joins TRBV11-2 and TRBJ2-2, with D possibly TRBD2 on 5 matching bases. V lost 1 base and J lost 7, with 16 bases in between. CDR3 length: 16 amino acids. Per germline, CDR1 SGHAT and CDR2 FQNNGV. CDR3 sequence reads: CASSLASPGEGGELFF. The CDR3, as DNA: TGTGCCAGCAGCTTAGCGAGCCCCGGAGAGGGCGGGGAGCTGTTTTTT.

This clone was observed a handful of times. V and J are TRBV7-9 and TRBJ2-3; TRBD1 matches 7 bases. The junction had 11 bases not matched to a gene; V was cut back by 0 bases and J by 8 bases. This CDR3 has 16 residues. In germline, CDR1 is SEHNR, CDR2 FQNEAQ (reference sequence). CDR3 DNA: TGTGCCAGCAGCTTAGCGCAGACAGGGCGTTGGGGTACGCAGTATTTT. Translating gives CASSLAQTGRWGTQYF.

This rearrangement joins TRBV5-3 to TRBJ2-7; 8 positions match TRBD2. TRBV5-3 is given ORF status, its function remaining uncertain. V lost 5 bases and J lost 4; bases outside the gene matches: 11. The CDR3 length is 15 residues. CDR3 sequence: CARRPSSGRKYEQYF. The CDR3 coding sequence is TGTGCCAGAAGGCCTTCAAGCGGGAGAAAATACGAGCAGTACTTC.

Here the CDR3 reads CASRVDRGAANEQFF. CDR3 DNA sequence: TGTGCCAGTAGGGTTGATCGGGGGGCCGCCAATGAGCAGTTCTTC. The chain couples TRBV19 to TRBJ2-1, with D possibly matching TRBD2 (7 bases). This CDR3 region has 15 residues. The V gene's germline CDR1 is LNHDA and CDR2 SQIVND (reference sequence). Deletions cut 6 bases from V and 6 bases from J, with 18 bases between.

The rearrangement links TRBV7-3 to TRBJ1-1, with D tentatively TRBD1 (5 bases). V was pared by 2 bases and J by 2 bases, with 21 bases between. Germline V gene sequence: CDR1 SGHTA, CDR2 FQGTGA. CDR3 size: 18 residues. The CDR3 DNA reads as TGTGCCAGCAGCTTAGAGTTTTTAGGGAGGGGCCCAAACACTGAAGCTTTCTTT. Translated: CASSLEFLGRGPNTEAFF.

The chain combines TRBV3-1 (or the pseudogene TRBV3-2) with TRBJ2-7; 9 nucleotides agree with TRBD1. The J segment lost 2 bases and the V segment lost 7 bases, leaving 3 bases of the junction unmatched. The CDR3 sequence is 13 residues long. Germline loops: CDR1 LGHDT, CDR2 YNNKEL (reference sequence). The chain's CDR3 is CASTGQGTYEQYF. The CDR3 coding sequence is TGTGCCAGCACGGGACAGGGAACCTACGAGCAGTACTTC.

V and J are TRBV28 and TRBJ2-5, with 7 positions matching TRBD2. Unmatched junction bases numbered 9, after V lost 6 bases and J lost 5 bases. Germline V lookup: CDR1 MDHEN, CDR2 SYDVKM. The CDR3 length is 14 residues. This CDR3 reads CASSVTMGGETQYF. The CDR3 bases are TGTGCCAGCAGCGTAACAATGGGGGGGGAGACCCAGTACTTC.

The chain uses TRBV25-1 and TRBJ2-2; 8 nucleotides line up with TRBD1. CDR3 length equals 16 residues. With 1 base clipped from V and 5 bases from J, the junction kept 6 bases outside the gene matches. Germline V CDR1 and CDR2: MGHDK, SYGVNS. CDR3: CASSEWRTGKTGELFF. In nucleotides, the CDR3 is TGTGCCAGCAGTGAATGGAGGACAGGGAAGACCGGGGAGCTGTTTTTT.

The chain couples TRBV7-2 to TRBJ2-7, with 9 bases that match TRBD1. The CDR3 spans 14 residues. After removal of 5 bases from V and 4 bases from J, the junction contained 6 bases not matched to a gene. Germline assignment: CDR1 SGHTA and CDR2 FQGNSA. The CDR3 region has the DNA TGTGCCAGCAGCGGGGGGACAGGGAGGTACGAGCAGTACTTC. This gives the protein CASSGGTGRYEQYF.

This clone was found once. The chain joins TRBV6-5 to TRBJ2-2; TRBD2 is a possible D gene (7 bases). The germline gives CDR1 MNHEY, CDR2 SVGAGI. Trimming took 2 bases from V and 3 from J, leaving 13 bases between them. CDR3 length: 16 amino acids. Here the CDR3 reads CASSYGQGRDTGELFF. CDR3 DNA sequence: TGTGCCAGCAGTTACGGGCAGGGGAGGGACACCGGGGAGCTGTTTTTT.

On this clone itself: This sample includes further DNA sequences coding for the same CDR3. The CDR3 reads CASSPPGRGSTGELFF. The CDR3 nucleotides are TGTGCCAGCTCACCACCTGGCAGGGGCAGCACCGGGGAGCTGTTTTTT. This rearrangement joins TRBV18 to TRBJ2-2, with a tentative D call TRBD1 (6 bases). CDR3 length: 16 amino acids. Germline V CDR1 and CDR2: KGHSH, LQKENI. V shed 0 bases and J shed 4 bases, with 12 bases lying between them.

The rearrangement links TRBV30 to TRBJ1-2; 9 bases fit TRBD1. V was pared by 8 bases and J by 7 bases, with 17 bases of the junction left unmatched. The CDR3 spans 15 residues. Per the germline V gene, CDR1 is GTSNPN and CDR2 is SVGIG (reference sequence). The CDR3 DNA follows: TGTGCCGGACCGACCGGACAGGGGCGTATTAGTGGCTACACCTTC. Its protein is CAGPTGQGRISGYTF.

V is TRBV18 and J is TRBJ2-7, with D tentatively TRBD2 (6 bases). Trimming left V 2 bases short and J 4 bases short, with 18 bases between. Germline CDR1 KGHSH, CDR2 LQKENI. CDR3 length: 16 residues. CDR3 in amino acids: CASSPAGSQRGYEQYF. The CDR3 nucleotides read TGTGCCAGCTCACCAGCCGGCTCCCAACGGGGGTACGAGCAGTACTTC.

The V and J genes are TRBV10-3 and TRBJ2-2, with 7 bases aligning to TRBD1. V dropped 0 bases and J dropped 2; count of bases not matched to a gene: 9. This CDR3 has 18 residues. The germline CDR1 and CDR2 sequences are ENHRY and SYGVKD. CDR3 region: CAISESEQGYRNTGELFF. CDR3 sequence (DNA): TGTGCCATCAGTGAGTCTGAACAGGGGTACCGTAACACCGGGGAGCTGTTTTTT.

The chain combines TRBV4-2 with TRBJ1-3; D is possibly TRBD1 (5 bases). V lost 0 bases and J 0 bases, leaving 12 bases between the germline ends. The germline V gene encodes CDR1 LGHNA and CDR2 YNFKEQ. This CDR3 has 17 residues. CDR3 bases: TGTGCCAGCAGCCAAGAGCAGGGCCTCGTCTCTGGAAACACCATATATTTT. This encodes CASSQEQGLVSGNTIYF.

A single count supports this clone. The chain combines TRBV29-1 with TRBJ2-7; 14 bases align to TRBD2. CDR1 is SQVTM, CDR2 ANQGSEA, per germline. This CDR3 is 16 amino acids long. With 3 bases clipped from V and 0 bases from J, the junction kept 4 bases outside the gene matches. In nucleotides, the CDR3 is TGCAGCGTTGATAGACTAGCGGGAGGGAGCTCCTACGAGCAGTACTTC. It yields the protein CSVDRLAGGSSYEQYF.

The chain has TRBV5-5 and TRBJ1-1; 8 bases agree with TRBD1. The V segment lost 4 bases and the J segment 3 bases; nucleotides outside the gene matches: 2. This CDR3 region has 13 residues. CDR1 is SGHKS and CDR2 is YYEKEE in the germline V gene (reference sequence). The CDR3 coding sequence is TGTGCCAGCAGCAAACAGGGGGACACTGAAGCTTTCTTT. This gives the protein CASSKQGDTEAFF.

The chain is built from TRBV3-1 (or the pseudogene TRBV3-2) and TRBJ2-3, with D maybe TRBD2 (6 bases). The CDR3 runs 15 residues. Trimming pared 0 bases from V and 4 bases from J, leaving 11 bases between. The germline V gene has CDR1 LGHDT and CDR2 YNNKEL (reference sequence). Written as DNA, the CDR3 is TGTGCCAGCAGCCAAGACCCCGGCGGGGCAGATACGCAGTATTTT. Its translation is CASSQDPGGADTQYF.

The rearrangement joins TRBV19 to TRBJ1-5, with D tentatively TRBD1 (6 bases). The V end was cut by 7 bases, the J end by 4 bases, with 23 bases between. CDR1 and CDR2 (germline): LNHDA, SQIVND (reference sequence). The CDR3 sequence is 17 residues long. The CDR3, as DNA: TGTGCCAGTAATCCGCGTCTCAGGGGTAATGTAAATCAGCCCCAGCATTTT. Protein: CASNPRLRGNVNQPQHF.

The CDR3 loop reads CASPHPGTRSNEQFF. The CDR3 nucleotides are TGTGCCAGCCCTCACCCCGGGACTAGAAGTAATGAGCAGTTCTTC. V gene TRBV19 combines with J gene TRBJ2-1, with 8 bases identical to TRBD2. CDR3 size: 15 residues. V lost 9 bases, J lost 7 bases, and 14 bases stayed unmatched. Germline lookup yields CDR1 LNHDA and CDR2 SQIVND (reference sequence).

The chain links TRBV29-1 to TRBJ2-6; 7 bases line up with TRBD1. The CDR3 has 13 amino acids. The germline CDR1 and CDR2 sequences are SQVTM and ANQGSEA. Trimming at V came to 7 bases and at J to 0 bases, leaving 0 bases not matched to a gene. CDR3 region: CSAGGSGANVLTF. CDR3 DNA sequence: TGCAGCGCAGGGGGCTCTGGGGCCAACGTCCTGACTTTC.

The chain links TRBV5-1 to TRBJ2-1, with 10 bases fitting TRBD1. Germline trimming cut 5 bases from V and 6 bases from J; bases unmatched to any gene: 8. This CDR3 is built from 15 residues. Germline V gene sequence: CDR1 SGHRS, CDR2 YFSETQ. CDR3 in amino acids: CASRGMGQGFNEQFF. In DNA form, the CDR3 reads TGCGCCAGCAGAGGTATGGGACAGGGGTTCAATGAGCAGTTCTTC.

V is TRBV5-1 and J is TRBJ2-7, with 8 bases identical to TRBD1. Germline loops: CDR1 SGHRS, CDR2 YFSETQ. V lost 0 bases to trimming and J lost 3 bases; unmatched junction nucleotides: 8. The CDR3 is 16 amino acids. The CDR3 nucleotides read TGCGCCAGCAGCTTGGAGGCGGACAGGGCACGCTACGAGCAGTACTTC. This translates into CASSLEADRARYEQYF.

The chain recombines TRBV11-2 with TRBJ1-1; D gene ambiguous. CDR3 length: 13 residues. Germline V gene data show CDR1 as SGHAT and CDR2 as FQNNGV. Deletions cut 3 bases from V and 1 base from J, with 6 bases between. The chain's CDR3 is CASSLLKNTEAFF. The CDR3 coding sequence is TGTGCCAGCAGCTTGTTAAAGAACACTGAAGCTTTCTTT.

The chain combines TRBV24-1 with TRBJ2-3, with 10 bases fitting TRBD1. Per germline, CDR1 KGHDR and CDR2 SFDVKD. This CDR3 has 15 amino acids. The trim removed 5 bases at V and 2 bases at J, leaving 3 bases unmatched. CDR3 residues: CATSVGTGATDTQYF. CDR3 coding DNA: TGTGCCACCAGTGTCGGGACAGGGGCCACAGATACGCAGTATTTT.